Below, 29 T cell receptor beta chains from the same sample are listed, as sequenced in a study of blood T cells in healthy people across ages. Through a sample-barcoded 5' primer and a J-beta primer mix, a second PCR was run for about 6 to 12 cycles. Each CDR3 protein is one row after TCRdb ran MiXCR on the 5' RACE reads. The sample has hundreds of thousands of distinct CDR3 sequences, less than 40% seen once. Sample: blood. The receptors here all came from a woman aged 80 or over in good health.

This clonotype was found many times. The chain is built from TRBV3-1 and TRBJ2-7; 11 positions match TRBD1. Unmatched junction bases numbered 2, after V lost 10 bases and J lost 3 bases. The germline CDR1 and CDR2 sequences are LGHDT and YNNKEL (reference sequence). CDR3 length equals 12 residues. The CDR3 spells CATGTGGYEQYF. As DNA, the CDR3 is TGTGCCACCGGGACAGGGGGCTACGAGCAGTACTTC.

The chain links TRBV6-2 or TRBV6-3 to TRBJ1-1; D is undetermined. Germline V gives CDR1 MNHEY, CDR2 SVGEGT. The CDR3 has 13 amino acids. V gave up 5 bases and J gave up 1 base, with 8 bases separating them. Here the CDR3 DNA reads TGTGCCAGCAGTACAGCGACGAACACTGAAGCTTTCTTT. This codes for CASSTATNTEAFF.

This clonotype has a count of ten or more. CDR3 residues: CASSLSGELETQYF. For the CDR3, the DNA is TGTGCCAGCAGCTTATCTGGTGAGCTGGAGACCCAGTACTTC. V usage is TRBV7-2 and J usage is TRBJ2-5; D unresolved. Trimming removed 2 bases at V and 5 bases at J, with 12 bases between. CDR1 is SGHTA, CDR2 FQGNSA, per germline. The CDR3 has 14 residues.

The table lists this clonotype with many counts. The CDR3, as DNA: TGTGCCACCAGCAGAGATTCAGTCGATTCGGGCAGTGATACTACTAGCACAGATACGCAGTATTTT. It codes for CATSRDSVDSGSDTTSTDTQYF. The genes are TRBV15 and TRBJ2-3; D is unclear. The CDR3 runs to 22 residues. Germline CDR1 LNHNV, CDR2 YYDKDF (reference sequence). Trimming removed 0 bases at V and 0 bases at J, with 28 bases between.

This clonotype was observed a few times. This chain joins TRBV19 and TRBJ2-1, with 11 positions matching TRBD2. The germline CDR1 and CDR2 sequences are LNHDA and SQIVND (reference sequence). CDR3 length: 16 amino acids. The J segment lost 5 bases and the V segment lost 4 bases, leaving 7 bases of the junction unmatched. CDR3 amino acids: CASSKLAGGLNNEQFF. Written as DNA, the CDR3 is TGTGCCAGTAGTAAGCTAGCGGGGGGCCTAAACAATGAGCAGTTCTTC.

This clonotype was seen ten or more times. The chain carries TRBV20-1 and TRBJ2-1; D gene ambiguous. The CDR3 extends over 14 amino acids. Trimming removed 3 bases from V and 1 base from J, with 10 bases in between. Germline loops: CDR1 DFQATT, CDR2 SNEGSKA (reference sequence). In DNA, the CDR3 is TGCAGTGCTAGCGACCTCGTTTCCTACAATGAGCAGTTCTTC. It codes for CSASDLVSYNEQFF.

In its sample, this clonotype was seen many times. The chain has TRBV7-2 and TRBJ2-7; TRBD2 might be the D (6 bases). Between the trimmed V and J ends, which lost 0 bases and 7 bases, there was a span of 16 bases. Germline lookup yields CDR1 SGHTA and CDR2 FQGNSA. The CDR3 runs to 15 residues. For the CDR3, the DNA is TGTGCCAGCAGCTTAGCCCCGGGGGTGTACAATGAGCAGTACTTC. This encodes CASSLAPGVYNEQYF.

This clonotype was detected only a few times. One end of the junction fails to match germline, which may point to a read error. The rearrangement joins TRBV3-1 to TRBJ1-1, with a weak D call TRBD1 (5 bases). Germline values: CDR1 LGHDT, CDR2 YNNKEL (reference sequence). The CDR3 is made up of 12 amino acids. The CDR3 DNA sequence: TGTGCCTGCAGCCAAGGGGACACTGAAGCTTTCTTT. Amino acid sequence: CACSQGDTEAFF.

The chain employs TRBV6-1 and TRBJ1-6, with TRBD1 matching 12 bases. Per the germline V gene, CDR1 is MNHNS and CDR2 is SASEGT. V gave up 3 bases and J gave up 10 bases; unmatched junction bases: 4. CDR3 length: 15 amino acids. The DNA for the CDR3 is TGTGCCAGCAGTGACATGGGACAGGGGGCCTCACCCCTCCACTTT. Its translation: CASSDMGQGASPLHF.

The V call is TRBV18, the J call TRBJ1-4; D might be TRBD1 (6 bases). Germline CDR1 KGHSH, CDR2 LQKENI. Trimming shortened V by 8 bases and J by 8 bases, and 15 bases separated the two germline ends. The CDR3 extends over 13 amino acids. The CDR3 sequence is CASLQGGGEKLFF. The CDR3 DNA sequence: TGTGCCAGCCTACAGGGCGGAGGCGAAAAACTGTTTTTT.

At least ten counts were recorded for this clonotype. The chain employs TRBV9 and TRBJ2-5, with 9 bases identical to TRBD1. The ends lost 0 bases at V and 6 bases at J; junction bases unmatched: 6. Germline V gene lookup returns CDR1 SGDLS and CDR2 YYNGEE. CDR3 length: 15 residues. CDR3 sequence: CASSVEAGQGKTQYF. The CDR3 region has the DNA TGTGCCAGCAGCGTAGAGGCGGGACAGGGAAAGACCCAGTACTTC.

The chain carries TRBV5-1 and TRBJ1-1; unclear D gene. The length of the CDR3 is 14 residues. Per germline, CDR1 SGHRS and CDR2 YFSETQ. V gave up 5 bases and J gave up 5 bases, with 16 bases separating them. The chain's CDR3 is CASRIGPTGTEAFF. The DNA of the CDR3 is TGCGCCAGCAGAATTGGACCGACGGGGACTGAAGCTTTCTTT.

This clonotype has ten or more counts. CDR3 coding DNA: TGCGCCAGCAGCCAAGAACCGGGACAGGGGAAATCTGAAGCTTTCTTT. Amino acids: CASSQEPGQGKSEAFF. The chain uses TRBV4-1 and TRBJ1-1; 10 bases are shared with TRBD1. With 0 bases clipped from V and 6 bases from J, the junction kept 7 bases outside the gene matches. The CDR3 extends over 16 amino acids. Germline V gene sequence: CDR1 MGHRA, CDR2 YSYEKL.

This clonotype has a handful of counts. This may be a read error: a much more frequent sequence differs by one nucleotide. The V and J genes are TRBV7-2 and TRBJ2-7, with 7 nucleotides matching TRBD1. Germline CDR1 SGHTA, CDR2 FQGNSA. Trimming took 5 bases from V and 4 from J; bases not matched to a gene: 8. This CDR3 spans 14 amino acids. CDR3 amino acids: CASSRDRELYEQYF. The CDR3 region has the DNA TGTGCCAGCAGCCGAGACAGGGAACTTTACGAGCAGTACTTC.

The V call is TRBV20-1, the J call TRBJ2-7, with D hard to call. This CDR3 has 12 amino acids. With 0 bases removed from V and 2 bases from J, the gap between germline ends came to 5 bases. The V gene's germline CDR1 is DFQATT and CDR2 SNEGSKA (reference sequence). CDR3 amino acids: CSAREFPYEQYF. As DNA, the CDR3 is TGCAGTGCTAGAGAGTTCCCCTACGAGCAGTACTTC.

For this clonotype: A read error may account for a junction end that differs from germline. This chain links TRBV4-2 with TRBJ1-1; D gene uncertain. CDR1 is LGHNA, CDR2 YNFKEQ, per germline. The CDR3 consists of 15 residues. In DNA, the CDR3 is TGTGCCAGCAGCCAAGTCTCAGGCAGTAACACTGGAGCTTTCTTT. It translates to CASSQVSGSNTGAFF.

The rearrangement links TRBV5-1 to TRBJ1-2; 8 bases match TRBD1. V lost 6 bases and J lost 8; bases outside the gene matches: 12. Germline CDR1 SGHRS, CDR2 YFSETQ. The CDR3 covers 14 residues. The chain's CDR3 is CASNFGDRMGGYTF. The CDR3 DNA reads as TGCGCCAGCAACTTTGGGGACAGGATGGGCGGCTACACCTTC.

The chain couples TRBV4-1 to TRBJ1-6; 8 bases agree with TRBD1. V dropped 0 bases and J dropped 10; count of bases not matched to a gene: 5. This CDR3 has 15 residues. Per germline, CDR1 MGHRA and CDR2 YSYEKL. CDR3 sequence: CASSQEWTGRSPLHF. CDR3 bases: TGCGCCAGCAGCCAAGAGTGGACAGGGAGGTCACCCCTCCACTTT.

The sample holds a few counts of this clonotype. A clone one base away is much larger, so this may be a read error. The rearrangement links TRBV6-5 to TRBJ2-7; 9 bases agree with TRBD1. The germline gives CDR1 MNHEY, CDR2 SVGAGI. V gave up 10 bases and J gave up 7 bases; unmatched junction bases: 17. The CDR3 consists of 15 residues. In DNA form, the CDR3 reads TGTGCCACCAGACAGGGGGACGTTCGCATTAGTGAGCAGTACTTC. Translated, it gives CATRQGDVRISEQYF.

This clonotype has a count of ten or more. CDR3 region: CASSFNAPGKQYF. CDR3 nucleotides: TGTGCCAGCAGTTTTAATGCACCAGGAAAGCAGTACTTC. The chain combines TRBV27 with TRBJ2-7; no definite D call. Between the trimmed V and J ends, which lost 3 bases and 8 bases, there was a span of 14 bases. The CDR3 has 13 amino acids. Germline V gene data show CDR1 as MNHEY and CDR2 as SMNVEV (reference sequence).

This clonotype came up many times. This chain joins TRBV3-1 and TRBJ1-2; tentative D call: TRBD1 (6 bases). Between the trimmed V and J ends, which lost 4 bases and 1 base, there was a span of 13 bases. This CDR3 is 15 amino acids long. From germline, CDR1 is LGHDT and CDR2 YNNKEL (reference sequence). The CDR3 DNA is TGTGCCAGCAGCCGGGGACAAGGGAATAACTATGGCTACACCTTC. As protein: CASSRGQGNNYGYTF.

Concerning this clonotype itself: One junction end disagrees with the germline gene, perhaps due to a read error. The rearrangement links TRBV20-1 to TRBJ2-1, with TRBD2 identical over 16 bases. CDR3 length equals 14 residues. In germline, CDR1 is DFQATT, CDR2 SNEGSKA (reference sequence). The CDR3 region is CSARTGLAGGLRCF. The CDR3 DNA reads as TGCAGTGCTAGGACGGGACTAGCGGGGGGGCTTAGGTGCTTC.

This clonotype appeared a few times. Mismatch with germline at one junction end may stem from a read error. The chain recombines TRBV3-1 with TRBJ2-5, with TRBD2 identical over 8 bases. CDR1 is LGHDT and CDR2 is YNNKEL in the germline V gene (reference sequence). This CDR3 spans 14 amino acids. The CDR3 loop reads CACSQGLEQETQYF. In DNA, the CDR3 is TGTGCCTGCAGCCAGGGACTAGAACAAGAGACCCAGTACTTC.

A few counts support this clonotype. CDR3 coding DNA: TGTGCCAGCAGCGTTTTCACCGGGGAGCTGTTTTTT. The encoded protein is CASSVFTGELFF. J is TRBJ2-2 and V is TRBV9; no reliable D call. The germline gives CDR1 SGDLS, CDR2 YYNGEE. Trimming removed 2 bases from V and 4 bases from J, with 3 bases in between. The CDR3 spans 12 residues.

This clonotype occurred many times. The chain joins TRBV6-1 to TRBJ1-2; no firm D call. The V end was cut by 6 bases, the J end by 4 bases, with 21 bases between. CDR3 length: 16 residues. CDR1 is MNHNS, CDR2 SASEGT, per germline. DNA for the CDR3: TGTGCCAGCAGGAGAGCGGGAAGCCGGGAGCGCTATGGCTACACCTTC. Protein sequence: CASRRAGSRERYGYTF.

The chain combines TRBV20-1 with TRBJ1-5, with 7 bases lining up with TRBD1. The CDR3 sequence is 14 residues long. Germline CDR1 reads DFQATT; CDR2 reads SNEGSKA (reference sequence). J was trimmed by 5 bases and V by 3 bases; bases with no gene match: 7. The CDR3 spells CSARGRGQDQPQHF. The CDR3 DNA follows: TGCAGTGCTAGGGGGAGGGGGCAGGATCAGCCCCAGCATTTT.

This clonotype was picked up one time. The genes are TRBV9 and TRBJ2-3; 10 bases agree with TRBD2. J gave up 7 bases and V 0 bases, and 11 bases lay outside the gene matches. Germline V gene lookup returns CDR1 SGDLS and CDR2 YYNGEE. This CDR3 has 17 amino acids. Here the CDR3 reads CASSVERSGGARNTQYF. The CDR3 region has the DNA TGTGCCAGCAGCGTAGAGAGGAGCGGGGGGGCCCGAAATACGCAGTATTTT.

This clonotype was seen ten or more times. J is TRBJ1-4 and V is TRBV20-1; D is uncertain. The CDR3 is 12 residues long. CDR1 DFQATT and CDR2 SNEGSKA come from the germline V gene (reference sequence). Trimming pared 3 bases from V and 8 bases from J, leaving 10 bases between. The CDR3: CSARRSEEKLFF. CDR3 DNA: TGCAGTGCTAGGCGCAGCGAAGAAAAACTGTTTTTT.

The gene calls are TRBV11-2 and TRBJ2-7; TRBD2 is a possible D gene (6 bases). CDR1 and CDR2 from the germline V gene are SGHAT and FQNNGV. The CDR3 has 15 residues. The germline V and J ends were trimmed by 1 base and 5 bases, with 15 bases remaining between them. The CDR3 region has the DNA TGTGCCAGCAGCTTAGGGGGAGGCTACCCGAACGAGCAGTACTTC. Residues: CASSLGGGYPNEQYF. Variable domain in full (rest from reference TRBV11-2 and TRBJ2-7): EAGVAQSPRYKIIEKRQSVAFWCNPISGHATLYWYQQILGQGPKLLIQFQNNGVVDDSQLPKDRFSAERLKGVDSTLKIQPAKLEDSAVYLCASSLGGGYPNEQYFGPGTRLTVT.